This record covers a single T cell receptor (beta chain). As yet, its antigen is unknown. Primers for the PCR totalled 60 Vbeta and 13 Jbeta. Libraries were prepared by immunoSEQ multiplex PCR; TCRdb keeps only in-frame clonotypes and omits some of them. Seen here are about 150,000 clones, approximately 60% observed once, and the top ten hold approximately 1.6%. This sample stems from a study of cytomegalovirus exposure and HLA in healthy donors. This CDR3 contains 13 residues. The germline CDR1 and CDR2 sequences are ENHRY and SYGVKD. The ends lost 4 bases at V and 14 bases at J; junction bases unmatched: 9. General study points: A missense variant in DCLRE1C was later tied to TCR beta V- and J-gene trimming. An assumption of roughly uniform sequencing depth across donors underlay the presence/absence analyses.

This sequence originates from a human donor in good health. The chain couples TRBV10-3 to TRBJ2-1; 9 bases are a match to TRBD2. Sequenced: PBMCs. CDR3 bases: TGTGCCATCAGTGGTAATAGCGGGAGTACGAAGTTCTTC. Amino acid sequence: CAISGNSGSTKFF.